This TCR beta chain was sequenced for a study of STAT5B mutations in CD4+ large granular lymphocyte leukemia. The study's findings and limits: About a quarter of private leukemic clonotypes occurred rarely in other patients' non-leukemic repertoires. CD4-sorted patient repertoires seemed more clonal than healthy CD4+ repertoires.

V was cut by 7 bases and J by 3 bases, with 11 bases left in between. Germline V lookup: CDR1 SNHLY, CDR2 FYNNEI. This CDR3 contains 13 residues. Points on this clone: What it recognizes is unknown.

This was a survey-level run. TCRdb's copy holds only in-frame clones and misses some; the assay was immunoSEQ multiplex PCR. The data hold 25,000 to 35,000 clones, with roughly 77% observed a single time. This TCR was sampled from a human donor in good health. Specimen: CD4+ T cells from blood buffy coats. The chain links TRBV2 to TRBJ2-3, with D perhaps TRBD2 (6 bases). CDR3 DNA: TGTGCCAGCATTAGGGACTCTACAGATACGCAGTATTTT. Translating it yields CASIRDSTDTQYF.